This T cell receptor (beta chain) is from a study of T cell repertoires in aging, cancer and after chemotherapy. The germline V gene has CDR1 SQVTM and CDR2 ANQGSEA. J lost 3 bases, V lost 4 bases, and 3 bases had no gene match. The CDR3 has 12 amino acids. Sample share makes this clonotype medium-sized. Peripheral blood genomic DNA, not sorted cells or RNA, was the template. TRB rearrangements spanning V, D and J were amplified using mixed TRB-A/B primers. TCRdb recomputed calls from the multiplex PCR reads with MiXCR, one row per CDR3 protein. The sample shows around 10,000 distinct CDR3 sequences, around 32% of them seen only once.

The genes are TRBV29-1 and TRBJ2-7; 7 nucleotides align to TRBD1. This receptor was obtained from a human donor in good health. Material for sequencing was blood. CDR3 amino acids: CSVGTGNYEQYF. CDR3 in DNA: TGCAGCGTTGGGACAGGAAACTACGAGCAGTACTTC.